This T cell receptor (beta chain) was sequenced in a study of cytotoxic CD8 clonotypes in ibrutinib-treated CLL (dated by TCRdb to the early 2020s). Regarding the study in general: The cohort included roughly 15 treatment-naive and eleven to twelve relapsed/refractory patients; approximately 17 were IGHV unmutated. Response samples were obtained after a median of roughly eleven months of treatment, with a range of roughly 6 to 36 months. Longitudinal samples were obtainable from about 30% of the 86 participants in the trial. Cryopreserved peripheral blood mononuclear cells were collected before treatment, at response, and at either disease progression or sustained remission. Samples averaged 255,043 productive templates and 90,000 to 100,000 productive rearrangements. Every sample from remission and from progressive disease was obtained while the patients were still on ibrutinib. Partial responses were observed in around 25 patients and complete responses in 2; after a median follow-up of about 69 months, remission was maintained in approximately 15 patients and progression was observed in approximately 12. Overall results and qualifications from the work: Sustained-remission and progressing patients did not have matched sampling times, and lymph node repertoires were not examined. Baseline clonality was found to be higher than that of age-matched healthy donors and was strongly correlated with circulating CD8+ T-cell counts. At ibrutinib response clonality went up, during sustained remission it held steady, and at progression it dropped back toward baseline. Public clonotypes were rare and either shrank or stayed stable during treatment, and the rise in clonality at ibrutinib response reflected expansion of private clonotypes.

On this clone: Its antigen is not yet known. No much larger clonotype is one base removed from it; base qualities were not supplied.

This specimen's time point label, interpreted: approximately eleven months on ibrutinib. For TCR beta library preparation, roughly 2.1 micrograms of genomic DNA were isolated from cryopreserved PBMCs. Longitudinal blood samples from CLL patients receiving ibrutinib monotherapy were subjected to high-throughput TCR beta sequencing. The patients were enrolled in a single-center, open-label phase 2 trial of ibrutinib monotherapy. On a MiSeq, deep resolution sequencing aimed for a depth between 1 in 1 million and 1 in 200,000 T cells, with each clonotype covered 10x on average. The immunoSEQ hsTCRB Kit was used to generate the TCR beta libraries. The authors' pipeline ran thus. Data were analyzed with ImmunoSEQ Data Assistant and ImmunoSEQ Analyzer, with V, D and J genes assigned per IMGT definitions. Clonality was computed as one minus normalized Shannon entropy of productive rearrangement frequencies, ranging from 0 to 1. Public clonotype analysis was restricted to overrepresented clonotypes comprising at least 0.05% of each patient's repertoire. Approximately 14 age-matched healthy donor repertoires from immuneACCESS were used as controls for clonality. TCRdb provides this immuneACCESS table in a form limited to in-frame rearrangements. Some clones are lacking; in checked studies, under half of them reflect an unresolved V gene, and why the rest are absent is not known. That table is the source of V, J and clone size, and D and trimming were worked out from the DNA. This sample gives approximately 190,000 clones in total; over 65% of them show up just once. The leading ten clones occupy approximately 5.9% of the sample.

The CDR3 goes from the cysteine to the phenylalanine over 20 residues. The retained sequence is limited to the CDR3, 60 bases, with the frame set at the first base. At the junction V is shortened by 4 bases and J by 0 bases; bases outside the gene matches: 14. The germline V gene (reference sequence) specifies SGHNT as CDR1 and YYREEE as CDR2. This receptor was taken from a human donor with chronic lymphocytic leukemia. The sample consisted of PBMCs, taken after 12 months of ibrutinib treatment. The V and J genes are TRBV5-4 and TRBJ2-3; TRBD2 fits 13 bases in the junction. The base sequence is TGTGCCAGCAGCGAATCCCGGACTAGCGGGAGAGACGGTAGCACAGATACGCAGTATTTT. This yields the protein CASSESRTSGRDGSTDTQYF.